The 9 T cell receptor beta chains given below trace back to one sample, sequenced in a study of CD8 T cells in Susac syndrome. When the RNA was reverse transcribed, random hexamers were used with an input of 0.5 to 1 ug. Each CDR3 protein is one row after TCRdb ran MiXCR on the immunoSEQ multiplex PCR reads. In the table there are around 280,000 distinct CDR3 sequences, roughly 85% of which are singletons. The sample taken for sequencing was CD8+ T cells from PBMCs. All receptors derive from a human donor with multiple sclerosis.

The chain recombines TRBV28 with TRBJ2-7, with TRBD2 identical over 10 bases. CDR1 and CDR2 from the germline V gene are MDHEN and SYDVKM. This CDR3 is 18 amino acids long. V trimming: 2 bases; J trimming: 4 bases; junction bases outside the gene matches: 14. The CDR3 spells CASSLAPGLAGVEYEQYF. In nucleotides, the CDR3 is TGTGCCAGCAGTTTAGCCCCAGGGCTAGCGGGAGTCGAGTACGAGCAGTACTTC.

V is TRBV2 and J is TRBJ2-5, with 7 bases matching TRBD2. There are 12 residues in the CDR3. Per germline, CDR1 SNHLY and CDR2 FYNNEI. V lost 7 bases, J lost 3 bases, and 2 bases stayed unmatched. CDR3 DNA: TGTGCCAGCATGGGGGGGAAAGAGACCCAGTACTTC. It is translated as CASMGGKETQYF.

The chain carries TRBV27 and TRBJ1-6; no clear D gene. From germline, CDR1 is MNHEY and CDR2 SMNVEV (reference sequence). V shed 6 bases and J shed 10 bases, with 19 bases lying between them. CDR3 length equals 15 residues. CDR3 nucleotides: TGTGCCAGCAGCCCAGTTGGGGATTTCGGGTCACCCCTCCACTTT. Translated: CASSPVGDFGSPLHF.

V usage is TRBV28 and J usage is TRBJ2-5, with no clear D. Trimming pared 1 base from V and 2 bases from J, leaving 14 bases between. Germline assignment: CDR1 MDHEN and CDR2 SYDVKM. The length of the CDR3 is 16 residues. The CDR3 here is CASSLSPSRYQETQYF. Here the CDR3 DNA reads TGTGCCAGCAGTTTATCCCCCTCGAGGTATCAAGAGACCCAGTACTTC. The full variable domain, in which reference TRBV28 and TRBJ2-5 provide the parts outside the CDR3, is DVKVTQSSRYLVKRTGEKVFLECVQDMDHENMFWYRQDPGLGLRLIYFSYDVKMKEKGDIPEGYSVSREKKERFSLILESASTNQTSMYLCASSLSPSRYQETQYFGPGTRLLVL.

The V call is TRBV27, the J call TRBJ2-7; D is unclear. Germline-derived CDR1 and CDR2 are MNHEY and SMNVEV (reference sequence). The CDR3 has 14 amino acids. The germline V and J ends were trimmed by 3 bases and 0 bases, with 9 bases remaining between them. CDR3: CASSLSRYSYEQYF. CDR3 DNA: TGTGCCAGCAGTTTGAGTCGCTACTCCTACGAGCAGTACTTC.

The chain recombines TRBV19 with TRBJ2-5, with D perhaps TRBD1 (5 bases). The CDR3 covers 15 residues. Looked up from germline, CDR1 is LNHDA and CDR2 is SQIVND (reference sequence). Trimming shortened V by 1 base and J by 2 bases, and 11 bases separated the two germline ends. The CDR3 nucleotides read TGTGCCAGTAGTATAGGTCAGGGCGCTCAAGAGACCCAGTACTTC. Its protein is CASSIGQGAQETQYF.

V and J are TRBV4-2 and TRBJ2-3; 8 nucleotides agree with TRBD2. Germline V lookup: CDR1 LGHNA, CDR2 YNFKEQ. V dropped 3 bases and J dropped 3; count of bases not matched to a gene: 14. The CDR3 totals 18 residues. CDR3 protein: CASSQRPLREGRTDTQYF. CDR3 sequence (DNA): TGTGCCAGCAGCCAGAGGCCCTTACGGGAGGGCCGGACAGATACGCAGTATTTT.

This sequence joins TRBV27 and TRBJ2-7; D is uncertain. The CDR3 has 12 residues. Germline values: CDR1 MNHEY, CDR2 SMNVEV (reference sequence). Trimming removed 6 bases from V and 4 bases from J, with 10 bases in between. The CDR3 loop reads CASSPKPYEQYF. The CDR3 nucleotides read TGTGCCAGCAGCCCGAAGCCGTACGAGCAGTACTTC.

CDR3 DNA sequence: TGCAGTGCTGCCCTCGGACAGGGGCCAGAGAGCTCCTACGAGCAGTACTTC. The encoded protein is CSAALGQGPESSYEQYF. The V call is TRBV20-1, the J call TRBJ2-7; 9 bases are a match to TRBD1. The CDR3 consists of 17 residues. Germline CDR1 is DFQATT and CDR2 is SNEGSKA (reference sequence). The junction had 14 bases not matched to a gene; V was cut back by 5 bases and J by 0 bases.